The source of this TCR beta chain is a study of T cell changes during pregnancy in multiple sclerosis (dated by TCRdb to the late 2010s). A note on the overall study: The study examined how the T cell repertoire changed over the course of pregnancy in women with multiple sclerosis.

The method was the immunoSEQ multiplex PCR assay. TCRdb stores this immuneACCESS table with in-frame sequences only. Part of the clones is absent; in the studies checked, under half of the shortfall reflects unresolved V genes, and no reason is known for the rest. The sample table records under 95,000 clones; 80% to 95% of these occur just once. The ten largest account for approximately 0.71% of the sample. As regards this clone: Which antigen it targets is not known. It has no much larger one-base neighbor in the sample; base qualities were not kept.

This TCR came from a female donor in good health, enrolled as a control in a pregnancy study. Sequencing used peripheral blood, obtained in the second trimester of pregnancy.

The CDR3 protein is CASSLPRTPSSYEQYF. The DNA sequence is as follows: TGTGCCAGCAGCTTACCTCGGACACCAAGCTCCTACGAGCAGTACTTC. The sequence is built from TRBV11-3 and TRBJ2-7, with a tentative D gene TRBD1 over 5 matching bases. CDR1 and CDR2, per the germline V gene, are SGHNT and YENEEA. V is shortened by 2 bases, J by 0 bases, and the region joining them spans 14 bases. Taken from cysteine to phenylalanine, the CDR3 has 16 residues. The entry retains the CDR3 DNA only, 48 bases that are in frame from base 1. The entire variable domain, with the stretches around the CDR3 drawn from the reference TRBV11-3 and TRBJ2-7 proteins, is EAGVVQSPRYKIIEKKQPVAFWCNPISGHNTLYWYLQNLGQGPELLIRYENEEAVDDSQLPKDRFSAERLKGVDSTLKIQPAELGDSAVYLCASSLPRTPSSYEQYFGPGTRLTVT.